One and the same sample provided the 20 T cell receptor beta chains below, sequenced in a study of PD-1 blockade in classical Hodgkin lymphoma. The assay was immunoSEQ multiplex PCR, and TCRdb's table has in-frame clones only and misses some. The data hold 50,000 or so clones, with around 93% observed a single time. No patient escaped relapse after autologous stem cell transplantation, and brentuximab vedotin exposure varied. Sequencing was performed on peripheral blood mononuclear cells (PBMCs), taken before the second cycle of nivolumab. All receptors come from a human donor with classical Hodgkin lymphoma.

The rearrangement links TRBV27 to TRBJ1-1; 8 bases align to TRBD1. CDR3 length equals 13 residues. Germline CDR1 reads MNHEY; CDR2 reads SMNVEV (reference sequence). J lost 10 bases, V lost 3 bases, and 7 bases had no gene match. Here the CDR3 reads CASSFHGQGPAFF. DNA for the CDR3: TGTGCCAGCAGTTTCCACGGACAGGGTCCAGCTTTCTTT.

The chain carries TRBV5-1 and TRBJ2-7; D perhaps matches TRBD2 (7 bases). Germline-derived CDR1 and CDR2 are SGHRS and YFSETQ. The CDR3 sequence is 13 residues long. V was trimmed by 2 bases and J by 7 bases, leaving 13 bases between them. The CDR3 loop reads CASSLYREGEQYF. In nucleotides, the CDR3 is TGCGCCAGCAGCTTATACAGGGAGGGTGAGCAGTACTTC.

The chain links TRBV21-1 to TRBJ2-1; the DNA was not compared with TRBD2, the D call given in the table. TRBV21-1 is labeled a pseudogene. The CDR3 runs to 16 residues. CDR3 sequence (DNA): TGTGCCAGCATCGAAGGACTAGCGGGAACCTACAATGAGCAGTTCTTC. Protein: CASIEGLAGTYNEQFF.

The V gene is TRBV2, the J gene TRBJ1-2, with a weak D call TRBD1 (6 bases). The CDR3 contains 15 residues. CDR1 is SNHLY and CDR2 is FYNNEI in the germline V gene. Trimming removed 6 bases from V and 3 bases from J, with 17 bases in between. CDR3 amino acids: CASRVQGGGYYGYTF. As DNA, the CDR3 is TGTGCCAGCAGAGTGCAAGGGGGAGGCTACTATGGCTACACCTTC.

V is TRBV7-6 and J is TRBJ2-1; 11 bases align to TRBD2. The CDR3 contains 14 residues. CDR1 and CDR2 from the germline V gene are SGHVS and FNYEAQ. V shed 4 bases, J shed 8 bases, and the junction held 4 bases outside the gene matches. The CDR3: CASSSSGRFYEQFF. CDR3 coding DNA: TGTGCCAGCAGCTCTAGCGGGAGGTTCTATGAGCAGTTCTTC.

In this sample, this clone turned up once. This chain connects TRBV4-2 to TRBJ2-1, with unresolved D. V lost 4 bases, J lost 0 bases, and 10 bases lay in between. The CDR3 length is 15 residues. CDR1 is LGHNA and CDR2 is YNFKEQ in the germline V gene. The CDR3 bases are TGTGCCAGCAGCCCACGTCTGAGCTCCTACAATGAGCAGTTCTTC. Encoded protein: CASSPRLSSYNEQFF.

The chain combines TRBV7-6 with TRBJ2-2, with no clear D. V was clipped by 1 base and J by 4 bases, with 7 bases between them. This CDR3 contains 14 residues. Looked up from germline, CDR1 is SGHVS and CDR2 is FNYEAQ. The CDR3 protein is CASSLEVFTGELFF. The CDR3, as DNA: TGTGCCAGCAGCTTAGAGGTGTTCACCGGGGAGCTGTTTTTT. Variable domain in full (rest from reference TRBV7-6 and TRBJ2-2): GAGVSQSPRYKVTKRGQDVALRCDPISGHVSLYWYRQALGQGPEFLTYFNYEAQQDKSGLPNDRFSAERPEGSISTLTIQRTEQRDSAMYRCASSLEVFTGELFFGEGSRLTVL.

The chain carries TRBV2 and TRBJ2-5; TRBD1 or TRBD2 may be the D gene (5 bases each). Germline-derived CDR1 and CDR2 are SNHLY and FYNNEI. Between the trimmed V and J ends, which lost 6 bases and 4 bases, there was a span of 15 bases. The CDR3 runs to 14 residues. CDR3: CASSLSGLGETQYF. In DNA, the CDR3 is TGTGCCAGCAGCCTTTCGGGGCTTGGAGAGACCCAGTACTTC. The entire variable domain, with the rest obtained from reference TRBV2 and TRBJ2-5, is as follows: EPEVTQTPSHQVTQMGQEVILRCVPISNHLYFYWYRQILGQKVEFLVSFYNNEISEKSEIFDDQFSVERPDGSNFTLKIRSTKLEDSAMYFCASSLSGLGETQYFGPGTRLLVL.

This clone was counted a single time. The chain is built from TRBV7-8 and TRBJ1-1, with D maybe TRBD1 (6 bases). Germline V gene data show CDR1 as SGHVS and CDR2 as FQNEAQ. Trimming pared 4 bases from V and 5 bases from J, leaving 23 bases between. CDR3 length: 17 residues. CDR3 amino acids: CASSSRGWRGEWTEAFF. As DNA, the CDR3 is TGTGCCAGCAGCTCCAGGGGCTGGCGGGGAGAGTGGACTGAAGCTTTCTTT.

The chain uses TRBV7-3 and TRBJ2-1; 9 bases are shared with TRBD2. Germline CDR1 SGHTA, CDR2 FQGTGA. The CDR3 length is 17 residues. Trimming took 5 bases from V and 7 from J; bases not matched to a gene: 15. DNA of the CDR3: TGTGCCAGCAGCCCTAAGGTGGCTAGCGGGATGTTTAATGAGCAGTTCTTC. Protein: CASSPKVASGMFNEQFF.

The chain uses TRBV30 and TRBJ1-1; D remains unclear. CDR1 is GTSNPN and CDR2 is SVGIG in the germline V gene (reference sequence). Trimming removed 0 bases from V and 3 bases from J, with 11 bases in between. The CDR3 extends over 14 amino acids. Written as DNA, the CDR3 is TGTGCCTGGAGTGTTCGCTCCAGTTACACTGAAGCTTTCTTT. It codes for CAWSVRSSYTEAFF.

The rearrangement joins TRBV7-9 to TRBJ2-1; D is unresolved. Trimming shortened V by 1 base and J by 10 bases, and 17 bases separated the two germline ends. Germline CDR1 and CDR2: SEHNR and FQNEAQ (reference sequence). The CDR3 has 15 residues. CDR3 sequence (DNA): TGTGCCAGCAGCTTAGGCGGAAGGGCGCTAAGGGAGCAGTTCTTC. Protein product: CASSLGGRALREQFF. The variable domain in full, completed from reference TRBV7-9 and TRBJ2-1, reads DTGVSQNPRHKITKRGQNVTFRCDPISEHNRLYWYRQTLGQGPEFLTYFQNEAQLEKSRLLSDRFSAERPKGSFSTLEIQRTEQGDSAMYLCASSLGGRALREQFFGPGTRLTVL.

The CDR3 DNA sequence: TGCGCCAGCAGCCTCCGGGACGAGGGTGAAAAACTGTTTTTT. Translating it yields CASSLRDEGEKLFF. This sequence joins TRBV5-1 and TRBJ1-4; possible D gene TRBD1, 5 bases. The V end was cut by 4 bases, the J end by 7 bases, with 14 bases between. The CDR3 has 14 amino acids. Per the germline V gene, CDR1 is SGHRS and CDR2 is YFSETQ.

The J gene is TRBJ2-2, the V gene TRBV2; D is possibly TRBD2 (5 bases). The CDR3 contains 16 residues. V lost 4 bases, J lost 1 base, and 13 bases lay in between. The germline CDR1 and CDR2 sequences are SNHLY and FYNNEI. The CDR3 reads CASSVPHRENTGELFF. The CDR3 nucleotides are TGTGCCAGCAGTGTACCCCACCGGGAGAACACCGGGGAGCTGTTTTTT.

As DNA, the CDR3 is TGTGCCAGCAGCCCACCTAGTCCGGGGGCCAGGGATGGCTACACCTTC. It yields the protein CASSPPSPGARDGYTF. The chain carries TRBV7-6 and TRBJ1-2, with D possibly being TRBD1 (6 bases). This CDR3 is 16 amino acids long. Germline-derived CDR1 and CDR2 are SGHVS and FNYEAQ. The V end lost 5 bases, the J end lost 6 bases, and 22 bases lay between the germline ends.

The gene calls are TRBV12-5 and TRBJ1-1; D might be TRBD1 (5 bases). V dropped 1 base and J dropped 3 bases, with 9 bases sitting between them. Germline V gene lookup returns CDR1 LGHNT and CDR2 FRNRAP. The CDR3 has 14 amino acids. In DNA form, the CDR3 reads TGTGCTAGTGGTTTGGAGGGGACTTACACTGAAGCTTTCTTT. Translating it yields CASGLEGTYTEAFF.

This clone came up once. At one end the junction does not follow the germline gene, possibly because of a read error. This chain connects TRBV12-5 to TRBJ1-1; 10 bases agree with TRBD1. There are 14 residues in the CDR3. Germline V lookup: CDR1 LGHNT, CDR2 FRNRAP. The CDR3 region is CASGSGQGFAMILF. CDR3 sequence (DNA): TGTGCTAGTGGTTCGGGACAGGGGTTTGCTATGATCCTGTTT. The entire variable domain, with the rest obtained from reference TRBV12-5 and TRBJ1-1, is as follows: DARVTQTPRHKVTEMGQEVTMRCQPILGHNTVFWYRQTMMQGLELLAYFRNRAPLDDSGMPKDRFSAEMPDATLATLKIQPSEPRDSAVYFCASGSGQGFAMILFGQGTRLTVV.

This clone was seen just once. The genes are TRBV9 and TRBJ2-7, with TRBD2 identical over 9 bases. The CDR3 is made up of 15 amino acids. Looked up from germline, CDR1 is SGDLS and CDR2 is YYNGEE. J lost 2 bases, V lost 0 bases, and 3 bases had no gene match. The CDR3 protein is CASSVGGRDTYEQYF. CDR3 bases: TGTGCCAGCAGCGTAGGCGGGAGGGACACCTACGAGCAGTACTTC.

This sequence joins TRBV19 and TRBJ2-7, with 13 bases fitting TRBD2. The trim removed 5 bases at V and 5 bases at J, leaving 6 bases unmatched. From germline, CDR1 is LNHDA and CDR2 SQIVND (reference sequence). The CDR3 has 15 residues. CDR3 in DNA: TGTGCCAGTAGTCTGGGACTAGCGGGAACCGACGAGCAGTACTTC. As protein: CASSLGLAGTDEQYF.

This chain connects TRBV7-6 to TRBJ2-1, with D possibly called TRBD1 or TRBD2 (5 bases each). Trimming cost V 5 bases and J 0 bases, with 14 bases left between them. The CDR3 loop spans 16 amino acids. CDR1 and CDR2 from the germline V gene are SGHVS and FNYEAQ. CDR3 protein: CASSPPGPVSYNEQFF. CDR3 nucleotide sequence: TGTGCCAGCAGCCCCCCGGGGCCGGTCTCCTACAATGAGCAGTTCTTC.